Below are 23 T cell receptor beta chains sequenced from a single sample in a study of graft-versus-host responses after intestinal transplantation. Measured with immunoSEQ multiplex PCR; TCRdb has only the in-frame clones, and not every one. The table shows more than 13,000 clones, with approximately 40% occurring only once. Co-plated with 200,000 CFSE-labeled responder cells were 200,000 irradiated, violet-dye-labeled stimulator cells. Sequenced material: alloreactive CD8+ T cells from a mixed lymphocyte reaction culture, taken before intestinal transplant. Regarding subset: CFSE-low proliferating T cells sorted from approximately 6-day pre-transplant mixed lymphocyte reaction (GvH or HvG direction). The receptors derive from a human patient who received an intestinal transplant.

The chain uses TRBV5-6 and TRBJ2-1, with 9 bases aligning to TRBD2. The CDR3 runs 16 residues. After removal of 1 base from V and 6 bases from J, the junction contained 8 bases not matched to a gene. CDR1 is SGHDT, CDR2 YYEEEE, per germline. The CDR3 sequence is CASSLSGGFLGNEQFF. CDR3 DNA sequence: TGTGCCAGCAGCTTGAGCGGGGGGTTCTTAGGCAATGAGCAGTTCTTC.

The chain uses TRBV25-1 and TRBJ1-1, with 9 bases lining up with TRBD1. CDR1 MGHDK and CDR2 SYGVNS come from the germline V gene. CDR3 size: 15 residues. The trim removed 4 bases at V and 5 bases at J, leaving 8 bases unmatched. The CDR3: CASSATTGGKTEAFF. In nucleotides, the CDR3 is TGTGCCAGCAGTGCGACGACAGGGGGAAAGACTGAAGCTTTCTTT.

This clone was counted only a few times. The genes are TRBV4-1 and TRBJ1-1, with a possible D match to TRBD1 (6 bases). Germline V CDR1 and CDR2: MGHRA, YSYEKL. V gave up 0 bases and J gave up 0 bases, with 11 bases separating them. There are 16 residues in the CDR3. Here the CDR3 DNA reads TGCGCCAGCAGCCAAGAGGGGGCAGAAATGAACACTGAAGCTTTCTTT. It is translated as CASSQEGAEMNTEAFF.

This clone appeared a few times. The genes are TRBV6-9 and TRBJ2-1, with 11 bases that match TRBD2. Germline V gives CDR1 MNHGY, CDR2 SVAAGI. V gave up 6 bases and J gave up 6 bases; unmatched junction bases: 7. This CDR3 has 15 residues. CDR3 residues: CASRSGTSGINEQFF. CDR3 DNA: TGTGCCAGCAGATCCGGGACTAGCGGTATCAATGAGCAGTTCTTC.

This clone was seen a handful of times. V gene TRBV6-1 combines with J gene TRBJ1-1; D gene ambiguous. V shed 7 bases and J shed 4 bases, with 10 bases lying between them. CDR1 MNHNS and CDR2 SASEGT come from the germline V gene. The CDR3 extends over 12 amino acids. CDR3 in amino acids: CASNWQPTEAFF. The CDR3 nucleotides read TGTGCCAGCAATTGGCAGCCCACTGAAGCTTTCTTT.

This chain links TRBV7-2 with TRBJ2-1, with 7 bases lining up with TRBD1. Germline loops: CDR1 SGHTA, CDR2 FQGNSA. CDR3 length: 15 residues. V was pared by 6 bases and J by 9 bases, with 14 bases of the junction left unmatched. CDR3 region: CASRLYSTTGIEQFF. The CDR3 nucleotides are TGTGCCAGCAGATTATATAGTACGACAGGGATTGAGCAGTTCTTC.

The chain recombines TRBV4-1 with TRBJ2-1, with D unclear. Germline V lookup: CDR1 MGHRA, CDR2 YSYEKL. This CDR3 is 13 amino acids long. V was pared by 4 bases and J by 10 bases, with 14 bases between. The CDR3 is CASSLSNSNEQFF. CDR3 in DNA: TGCGCCAGCAGCCTCTCCAATTCTAACGAGCAGTTCTTC.

V and J are TRBV6-1 and TRBJ2-5, with 7 bases that match TRBD1. This CDR3 has 15 amino acids. Germline CDR1 is MNHNS and CDR2 is SASEGT. The V segment lost 7 bases and the J segment 5 bases; nucleotides outside the gene matches: 13. The CDR3 bases are TGTGCCAGCACCCGGGACAGTCTTTTTAGTGAGACCCAGTACTTC. This translates into CASTRDSLFSETQYF.

This chain uses TRBV7-9 with TRBJ1-3; D unresolved. Germline V CDR1 and CDR2: SEHNR, FQNEAQ (reference sequence). V lost 5 bases, J lost 2 bases, and 16 bases lay in between. The CDR3 is 16 residues long. The CDR3 sequence: CASSPSLQDPGNTIYF. The CDR3 DNA reads TGTGCCAGCAGCCCCTCCCTCCAGGACCCTGGAAACACCATATATTTT.

This clone is medium-sized in the sample. The V and J genes are TRBV6-5 and TRBJ1-4; D unclear. CDR1 and CDR2 from the germline V gene are MNHEY and SVGAGI. V was clipped by 5 bases and J by 3 bases, with 13 bases between them. The CDR3 loop spans 15 amino acids. CDR3: CASSPDHGANEKLFF. CDR3 DNA sequence: TGTGCCAGCAGTCCTGACCATGGAGCTAATGAAAAACTGTTTTTT.

The chain carries TRBV7-9 and TRBJ1-1; the D is unclear. The germline V and J ends were trimmed by 1 base and 8 bases, with 14 bases remaining between them. The length of the CDR3 is 14 residues. The germline V gene has CDR1 SEHNR and CDR2 FQNEAQ (reference sequence). CDR3: CASSLVQAVTEAFF. For the CDR3, the DNA is TGTGCCAGCAGCTTAGTCCAGGCGGTCACGGAAGCTTTCTTT.

J is TRBJ1-2 and V is TRBV27; TRBD1 matches 8 bases. V trimming: 9 bases; J trimming: 5 bases; junction bases outside the gene matches: 14. Looked up from germline, CDR1 is MNHEY and CDR2 is SMNVEV (reference sequence). The CDR3 length is 15 residues. The CDR3 spells CARGQGARNPYGYTF. In DNA form, the CDR3 reads TGTGCCAGAGGTCAGGGGGCTCGCAATCCTTATGGCTACACCTTC.

This clone was seen a handful of times. J is TRBJ2-1 and V is TRBV5-4; 9 bases agree with TRBD2. Germline V gives CDR1 SGHNT, CDR2 YYREEE (reference sequence). With V trimmed by 2 bases and J by 7 bases, 10 bases remained unmatched. This CDR3 has 16 residues. The CDR3 DNA reads TGTGCCAGCAGCTTCTACGCGGCGGGGGGGTGGAATGAGCAGTTCTTC. Amino acid sequence: CASSFYAAGGWNEQFF.

V and J are TRBV7-9 and TRBJ2-4; D possibly matches TRBD1 or TRBD2 (6 bases each). Germline V lookup: CDR1 SEHNR, CDR2 FQNEAQ (reference sequence). The ends were cut back, 5 bases at V and 8 bases at J, with 25 bases in the middle. This CDR3 contains 17 residues. CDR3 in DNA: TGTGCCAGCAGCCCGCCGGGGGACGGACAGCCGAATGACATTCAGTACTTC. Translation: CASSPPGDGQPNDIQYF.

This clone was recorded a few times. This chain links TRBV27 with TRBJ1-5; no clear D gene. V shed 4 bases and J shed 3 bases, with 16 bases lying between them. The CDR3 contains 16 residues. Germline V gives CDR1 MNHEY, CDR2 SMNVEV (reference sequence). CDR3 sequence (DNA): TGTGCCAGCAGTTCGAGCGATTATGGAGACAATCAGCCCCAGCATTTT. Translating gives CASSSSDYGDNQPQHF.

V and J are TRBV19 and TRBJ2-1, with unresolved D. Germline V gene lookup returns CDR1 LNHDA and CDR2 SQIVND (reference sequence). V lost 5 bases to trimming and J lost 9 bases, with 20 bases between them. This CDR3 is built from 15 residues. The CDR3 nucleotides are TGTGCCAGTAGTCCGACCAGCCTCCCCACAAGTGAGCAGTTCTTC. It yields the protein CASSPTSLPTSEQFF.

This clone appeared a few times. J is TRBJ1-1 and V is TRBV4-3, with D hard to call. CDR1 is LGHNA, CDR2 YSLEER, per germline. With 0 bases removed from V and 2 bases from J, the gap between germline ends came to 10 bases. The CDR3 covers 15 residues. In DNA form, the CDR3 reads TGCGCCAGCAGCCAAGACCGGGGAGCCAACACTGAAGCTTTCTTT. This translates into CASSQDRGANTEAFF.

The chain is built from TRBV4-1 and TRBJ2-1; D is undetermined. Looked up from germline, CDR1 is MGHRA and CDR2 is YSYEKL. The CDR3 loop spans 14 amino acids. Trimming removed 4 bases from V and 0 bases from J, with 7 bases in between. The CDR3 sequence: CASSPVGSYNEQFF. CDR3 sequence (DNA): TGCGCCAGCAGCCCGGTGGGCTCCTACAATGAGCAGTTCTTC.

The rearrangement joins TRBV27 to TRBJ1-6; no clear D. CDR1 is MNHEY, CDR2 SMNVEV, per germline (reference sequence). Between the trimmed V and J ends, which lost 3 bases and 6 bases, there was a span of 12 bases. This CDR3 is 15 amino acids long. CDR3 sequence: CASSLYGGPNSPLHF. The CDR3 bases are TGTGCCAGCAGTTTGTATGGAGGCCCTAATTCACCCCTCCACTTT.

The V and J genes are TRBV10-1 and TRBJ1-1; 10 bases agree with TRBD1. The CDR3 has 15 amino acids. With V trimmed by 2 bases and J by 5 bases, 5 bases remained unmatched. Germline CDR1 and CDR2: WNHNN and SYGVQD (reference sequence). The DNA for the CDR3 is TGCGCCAGCAGTGAGAGGGGACAGGGGCATACTGAAGCTTTCTTT. Translated, it gives CASSERGQGHTEAFF.

The V call is TRBV6-5, the J call TRBJ1-2; TRBD1 is a possible D gene (5 bases). This CDR3 comprises 15 residues. The V gene's germline CDR1 is MNHEY and CDR2 SVGAGI. V shed 5 bases and J shed 5 bases, with 18 bases lying between them. The CDR3 DNA reads as TGTGCCAGCAGTAACAGACAGAGCGGGTTGTATGGCTACACCTTC. Encoded protein: CASSNRQSGLYGYTF.

This clone showed up just a few times. The gene calls are TRBV11-2 and TRBJ2-7, with 7 bases matching TRBD2. CDR3 length equals 13 residues. J lost 3 bases, V lost 5 bases, and 4 bases had no gene match. CDR1 and CDR2 (germline): SGHAT, FQNNGV. As DNA, the CDR3 is TGTGCCAGCAGCCACGGGGACTACTACGAGCAGTACTTC. Amino acids: CASSHGDYYEQYF.

This clone was counted a few times. The V gene is TRBV4-1, the J gene TRBJ2-1; unclear D gene. Germline lookup yields CDR1 MGHRA and CDR2 YSYEKL. V lost 2 bases, J lost 7 bases, and 6 bases lay in between. This CDR3 spans 12 amino acids. In DNA form, the CDR3 reads TGCGCCAGCAGCCAATTTGGTAATGAGCAGTTCTTC. Its translation: CASSQFGNEQFF.